The clone carrying this TCR beta chain was observed a handful of times. The sample is drawn from a study of T cell changes during pregnancy in multiple sclerosis. TCRdb's copy holds only in-frame clones and misses some; the assay was immunoSEQ multiplex PCR. In the table there are fewer than 50,000 clones, about 91% of which are singletons. The V gene's germline CDR1 is LNHDA and CDR2 SQIVND (reference sequence). There are 16 residues in the CDR3. The V gene end was trimmed by 4 bases and the J gene end by 1 base; junction bases not matched to a gene: 4. The sample consisted of CD4+ T cells from peripheral blood mononuclear cells, taken in the second trimester of pregnancy. The TCR was taken from a female donor in good health, enrolled as a control in a pregnancy study. J is TRBJ2-3 and V is TRBV19; TRBD2 matches at 11 bases. In nucleotides, the CDR3 is TGTGCCAGTAGTACCCGTAGCGGGGGGGGCACAGATACGCAGTATTTT. This gives the protein CASSTRSGGGTDTQYF. The entire variable domain, with the rest obtained from reference TRBV19 and TRBJ2-3, is as follows: DGGITQSPKYLFRKEGQNVTLSCEQNLNHDAMYWYRQDPGQGLRLIYYSQIVNDFQKGDIAEGYSVSREKKESFPLTVTSAQKNPTAFYLCASSTRSGGGTDTQYFGPGTRLTVL.